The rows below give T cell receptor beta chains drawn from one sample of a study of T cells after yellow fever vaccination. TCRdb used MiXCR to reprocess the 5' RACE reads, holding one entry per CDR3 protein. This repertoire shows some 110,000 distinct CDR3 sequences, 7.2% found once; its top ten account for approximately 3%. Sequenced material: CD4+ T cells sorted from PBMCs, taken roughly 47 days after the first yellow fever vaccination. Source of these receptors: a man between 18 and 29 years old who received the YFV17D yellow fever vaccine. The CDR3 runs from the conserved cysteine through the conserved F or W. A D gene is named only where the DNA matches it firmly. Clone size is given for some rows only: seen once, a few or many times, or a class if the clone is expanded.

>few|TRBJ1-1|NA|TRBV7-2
TGTGCCAGCAGCTTAGGGCGGGCGACGAACACTGAAGCTTTCTTT
CASSLGRATNTEAFF
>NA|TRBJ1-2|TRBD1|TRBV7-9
TGTGCCAGCAGCTCTACCCGGACAGGGGGCGCGTCCTATGGCTACACCTTC
CASSSTRTGGASYGYTF
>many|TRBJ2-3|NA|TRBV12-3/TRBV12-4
TGTGCCAGCAGGCGGGTGGGAGGAGCAGATACGCAGTATTTT
CASRRVGGADTQYF
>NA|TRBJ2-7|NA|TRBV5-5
TGTGCCAGCAGCTTGGGACCCCTCTACGAGCAGTACTTC
CASSLGPLYEQYF
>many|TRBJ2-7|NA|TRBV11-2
TGTGCCAGCAGCTTAGGGTCGGCAGGGGCGATCTACGAGCAGTACTTC
CASSLGSAGAIYEQYF
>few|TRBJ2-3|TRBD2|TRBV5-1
TGCGCCAGCAGCTTGCAGACTAGCGGGGGCTCAGATACGCAGTATTTT
CASSLQTSGGSDTQYF
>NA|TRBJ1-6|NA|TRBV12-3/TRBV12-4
TGTGCCAGCAGCGTAGGGGGTTATAATTCACCCCTCCACTTT
CASSVGGYNSPLHF
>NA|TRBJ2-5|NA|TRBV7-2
TGTGCCAGCAGCACGGTTCTCCAAGAGACCCAGTACTTC
CASSTVLQETQYF
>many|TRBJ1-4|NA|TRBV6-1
TGTGCCAGCAGTGTCACCACAGGGACTAATGAAAAACTGTTTTTT
CASSVTTGTNEKLFF
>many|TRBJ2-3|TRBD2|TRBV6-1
TGTGCCAGCACCGAAAGGGCCGGGGGGGCCGTCCCAGATACGCAGTATTTT
CASTERAGGAVPDTQYF
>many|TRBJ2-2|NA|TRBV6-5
TGTGCCAGCAGTTACTCCTATGGGTCCGGGGAGCTGTTTTTT
CASSYSYGSGELFF
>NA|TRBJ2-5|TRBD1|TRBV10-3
TGCGCCATCAGTGACCCGGTGGGACAGATCCAAGAGACCCACTACTTC
CAISDPVGQIQETHYF
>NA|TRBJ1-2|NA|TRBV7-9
TGTGCCAGCTCCTCGAACTATGGCTACACCTTC
CASSSNYGYTF
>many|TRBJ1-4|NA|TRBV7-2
TGTGCCAGCAGCCCGCGGGGCGATAATGAAAAACTGTTTTTT
CASSPRGDNEKLFF
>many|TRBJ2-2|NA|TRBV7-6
TGTGCTTTAGGGGGGAACACCGGGGAGCTGTTTTTT
CALGGNTGELFF
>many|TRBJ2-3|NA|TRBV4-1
TGCGCCAGCAGCCAGATCCTCGCCACAGATACGCAGTATTTT
CASSQILATDTQYF
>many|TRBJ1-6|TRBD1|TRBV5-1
TGCGCCAGCAGCTTTACCGGTGGAGGGGGCGCGGGGAATTCACCCCTCCACTTT
CASSFTGGGGAGNSPLHF
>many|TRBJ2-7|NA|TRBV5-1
TGCGCCAGCAGCTCCTCCGGGACGCTTAATAGCGAGCAGTACTTC
CASSSSGTLNSEQYF
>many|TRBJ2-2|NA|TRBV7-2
TGTGCCAGCAGCTTACCAGGGTCCAACGGGGAGCTGTTTTTT
CASSLPGSNGELFF
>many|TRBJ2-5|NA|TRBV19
TGTGCCAGTGGTCGGGAGACCCAGTACTTC
CASGRETQYF
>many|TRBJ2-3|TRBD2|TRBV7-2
TGTGCCAGCAAACCCGCGGGGGCAGATACGCAGTATTTT
CASKPAGADTQYF
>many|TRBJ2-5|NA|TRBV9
TGTGCCAGCAGCGTAGAGGGGTTACAAGAGACCCAGTACTTC
CASSVEGLQETQYF
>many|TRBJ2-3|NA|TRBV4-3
TGCGCCAGCAGCCAGTCAGGCGGGTTCTACGGTACGCAGTATTTT
CASSQSGGFYGTQYF
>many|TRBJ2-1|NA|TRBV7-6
TGTGCCAGCAGCCCCGGGACCAGCAATGAGCAGTTCTTC
CASSPGTSNEQFF
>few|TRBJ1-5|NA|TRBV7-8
TGTGCCAGCAGCTTAGGAGTCAGGGGTATGAATCAGCCCCAGCATTTT
CASSLGVRGMNQPQHF
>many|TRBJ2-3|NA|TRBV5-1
TGCGCCAGCAGCTCGTACTCCGGAGGAGCAGATACGCAGTATTTT
CASSSYSGGADTQYF
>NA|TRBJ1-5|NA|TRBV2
TGTGCCTTCAGTTTATACGCTAGTCAGCCCCAGCATTTT
CAFSLYASQPQHF
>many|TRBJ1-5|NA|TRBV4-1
TGCGCCAGCAGCCAAGATTTCGGAACAGGGTACCAGGCCCAGCATTTT
CASSQDFGTGYQAQHF